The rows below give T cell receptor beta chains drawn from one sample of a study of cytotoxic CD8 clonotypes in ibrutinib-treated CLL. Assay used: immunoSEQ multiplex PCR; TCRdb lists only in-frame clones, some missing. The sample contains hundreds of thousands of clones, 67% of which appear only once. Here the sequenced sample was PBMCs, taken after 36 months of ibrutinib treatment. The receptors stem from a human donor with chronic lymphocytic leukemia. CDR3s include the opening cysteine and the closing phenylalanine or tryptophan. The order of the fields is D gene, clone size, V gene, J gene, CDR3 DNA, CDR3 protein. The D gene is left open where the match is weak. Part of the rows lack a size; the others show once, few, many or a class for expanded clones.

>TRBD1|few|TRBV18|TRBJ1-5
TGTGCCAGCTCACCACGGGACAGGGTCTATAATCAGCCCCAGCATTTT
CASSPRDRVYNQPQHF
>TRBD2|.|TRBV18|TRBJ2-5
TGTGCCAGCTCTCGGACTAGCGCCGACGAGACCCAGTACTTC
CASSRTSADETQYF
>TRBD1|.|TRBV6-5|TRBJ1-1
TGTGCCGTCCACGACAGGGGTAAGACTGAAGCTTTCTTT
CAVHDRGKTEAFF
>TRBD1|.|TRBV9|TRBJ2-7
TGTGCCAGCAGCCCCGGGACAGGGAACCCCTACGAGCAGTACTTC
CASSPGTGNPYEQYF
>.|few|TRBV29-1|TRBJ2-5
TGCAGCGCCGAGGTACAGGGCCAAGAGACCCAGTACTTC
CSAEVQGQETQYF
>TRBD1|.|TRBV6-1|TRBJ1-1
TGTGCCAGCAGCGTAGGGGGCCCGAACACTGAAGCTTTCTTT
CASSVGGPNTEAFF
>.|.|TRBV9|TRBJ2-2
TGTGCCAGCAGAGGACCTCCCAGTCACACCGGGGAGCTGTTTTTT
CASRGPPSHTGELFF
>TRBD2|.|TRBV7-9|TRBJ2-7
TGTGCCAGCAGCCCTAGCGGAAATACCTACGAGCAGTACTTC
CASSPSGNTYEQYF
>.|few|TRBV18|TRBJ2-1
TGTGCCAGCTCACCAGGGCAGCAATGGGATGAGCAGTTCTTC
CASSPGQQWDEQFF
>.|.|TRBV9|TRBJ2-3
TGTGCCAGCAGCGCGAGCACAGATACGCAGTATTTT
CASSASTDTQYF
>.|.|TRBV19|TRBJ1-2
TGTGCCAGTAGTATAGCAGATGTTGGCTACACCTTC
CASSIADVGYTF
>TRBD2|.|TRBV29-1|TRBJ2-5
TGCAGCGTTGAAGTAGGACTAGTGGGAGGGAGCCAAGAGACCCAGTACTTC
CSVEVGLVGGSQETQYF